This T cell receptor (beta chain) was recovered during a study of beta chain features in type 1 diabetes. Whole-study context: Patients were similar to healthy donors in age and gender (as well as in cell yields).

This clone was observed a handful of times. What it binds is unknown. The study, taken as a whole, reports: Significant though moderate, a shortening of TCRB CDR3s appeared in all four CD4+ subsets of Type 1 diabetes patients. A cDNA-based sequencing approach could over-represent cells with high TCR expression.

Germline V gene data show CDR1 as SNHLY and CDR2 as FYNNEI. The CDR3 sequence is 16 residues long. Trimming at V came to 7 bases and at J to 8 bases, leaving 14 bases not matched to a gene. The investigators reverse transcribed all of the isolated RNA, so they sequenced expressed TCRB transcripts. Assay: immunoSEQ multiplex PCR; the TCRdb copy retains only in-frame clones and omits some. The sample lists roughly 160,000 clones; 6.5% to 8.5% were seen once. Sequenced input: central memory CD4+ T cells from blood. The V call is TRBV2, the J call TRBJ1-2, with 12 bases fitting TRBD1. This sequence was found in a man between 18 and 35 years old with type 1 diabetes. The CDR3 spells CASIRPGTGGRWGYTF. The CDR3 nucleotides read TGTGCCAGCATCAGACCCGGGACAGGGGGCCGCTGGGGCTACACCTTC.